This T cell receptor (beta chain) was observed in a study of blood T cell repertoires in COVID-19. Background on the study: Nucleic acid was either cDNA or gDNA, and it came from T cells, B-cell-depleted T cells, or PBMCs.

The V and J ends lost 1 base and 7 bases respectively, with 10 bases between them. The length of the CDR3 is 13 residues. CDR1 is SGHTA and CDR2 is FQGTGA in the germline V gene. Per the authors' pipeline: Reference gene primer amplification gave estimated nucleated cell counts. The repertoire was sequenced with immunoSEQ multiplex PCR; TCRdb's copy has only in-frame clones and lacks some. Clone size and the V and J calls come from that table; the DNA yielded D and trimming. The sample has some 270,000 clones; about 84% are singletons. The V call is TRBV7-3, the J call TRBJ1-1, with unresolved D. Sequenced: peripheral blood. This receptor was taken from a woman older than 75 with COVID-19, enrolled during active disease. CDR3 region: CASSLNLAGEAFF. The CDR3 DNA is TGTGCCAGCAGCTTAAATTTGGCAGGTGAAGCTTTCTTT.